This entry lists 25 T cell receptor beta chains sequenced from one sample in a study of T cells in tuberculosis. TCRdb's copy holds only in-frame clones and misses some; the assay was immunoSEQ multiplex PCR. This table has tens of thousands of clones, just under 97% appearing once. Source material: PBMCs. The receptors were gathered from a donor aged 10 to 29 with latent tuberculosis or without tuberculosis infection.

This rearrangement joins TRBV28 to TRBJ1-2; tentatively, D is TRBD1 (6 bases). Deletions cut 7 bases from V and 2 bases from J, with 17 bases between. In germline, CDR1 is MDHEN, CDR2 SYDVKM. The CDR3 consists of 15 residues. CDR3 region: CASTARNRANYGYTF. The CDR3 nucleotides read TGTGCCAGCACCGCAAGGAACAGGGCCAACTATGGCTACACCTTC.

This clone appeared a single time. The V and J genes are TRBV5-6 and TRBJ2-6; TRBD1 aligns across 7 bases. The CDR3 is 16 amino acids. Germline V CDR1 and CDR2: SGHDT, YYEEEE. V lost 0 bases, J lost 2 bases, and 2 bases stayed unmatched. The CDR3 loop is CASSLVTGAGANVLTF. CDR3 bases: TGTGCCAGCAGCTTGGTAACAGGGGCTGGGGCCAACGTCCTGACTTTC.

This chain connects TRBV29-1 to TRBJ1-1; 9 bases fit TRBD1. The CDR3 has 13 amino acids. In germline, CDR1 is SQVTM, CDR2 ANQGSEA. The V segment lost 6 bases and the J segment 4 bases; nucleotides outside the gene matches: 6. The CDR3 DNA is TGCAGCGTGAACAGGGGGCAGGGCACTGAAGCTTTCTTT. Its protein is CSVNRGQGTEAFF.

The chain recombines TRBV28 with TRBJ2-7; the D gene is possibly TRBD2 (6 bases). Trimming removed 6 bases at V and 6 bases at J, with 15 bases between. The CDR3 contains 13 residues. Germline CDR1 is MDHEN and CDR2 is SYDVKM. CDR3 loop: CASRNPLAFEQYF. For the CDR3, the DNA is TGTGCCAGCAGGAATCCACTAGCATTCGAGCAGTACTTC.

This rearrangement joins TRBV2 to TRBJ2-1; 10 positions match TRBD2. Germline loops: CDR1 SNHLY, CDR2 FYNNEI. V trimming: 5 bases; J trimming: 8 bases; junction bases outside the gene matches: 12. The length of the CDR3 is 16 residues. The chain's CDR3 is CASSHAAGGPAHEQFF. The DNA for the CDR3 is TGTGCCAGCAGTCACGCAGCGGGAGGGCCGGCTCATGAGCAGTTCTTC.

V and J are TRBV14 and TRBJ2-7, with 9 bases matching TRBD2. The J segment lost 0 bases and the V segment lost 1 base, leaving 4 bases of the junction unmatched. Per the germline V gene, CDR1 is SGHDN and CDR2 is FVKESK. This CDR3 has 16 residues. The CDR3 coding sequence is TGTGCCAGCAGCCAAGCCACTAGCGGGTTCTCCTACGAGCAGTACTTC. Translated: CASSQATSGFSYEQYF.

The rearrangement links TRBV7-9 to TRBJ1-2; TRBD1 is a possible D gene (5 bases). The CDR3 has 12 residues. Germline assignment: CDR1 SEHNR and CDR2 FQNEAQ (reference sequence). The V end lost 5 bases, the J end lost 6 bases, and 10 bases lay between the germline ends. CDR3 sequence: CASSRQPDGYTF. The DNA for the CDR3 is TGTGCCAGCAGCCGACAGCCTGATGGCTACACCTTC.

This clone was seen a single time. CDR3 region: CSVLGGTANTEAFF. The CDR3 region has the DNA TGCAGCGTCCTCGGCGGGACAGCGAACACTGAAGCTTTCTTT. The rearrangement uses TRBV29-1 and TRBJ1-1; 7 bases fit TRBD1. The CDR3 covers 14 residues. The ends lost 6 bases at V and 1 base at J; junction bases unmatched: 8. Germline lookup yields CDR1 SQVTM and CDR2 ANQGSEA.

This rearrangement joins TRBV10-2 to TRBJ1-2; 8 bases align to TRBD1. This CDR3 region has 12 residues. The germline V gene has CDR1 WSHSY and CDR2 SAAADI. Trimming cost V 6 bases and J 8 bases; bases outside gene matches: 5. The CDR3 reads CASRLQGEGYTF. Here the CDR3 DNA reads TGCGCCAGCAGACTACAGGGGGAAGGCTACACCTTC.

The chain has TRBV18 and TRBJ2-7; 9 nucleotides line up with TRBD1. This CDR3 has 13 residues. J gave up 6 bases and V 8 bases, and 8 bases lay outside the gene matches. Germline lookup yields CDR1 KGHSH and CDR2 LQKENI. CDR3 in amino acids: CASGQGYNSEQYF. For the CDR3, the DNA is TGTGCCAGCGGACAGGGGTATAACTCCGAGCAGTACTTC.

This clone occurred once. The J gene is TRBJ1-5, the V gene TRBV6-5, with TRBD1 identical over 7 bases. The CDR3 covers 13 residues. Per germline, CDR1 MNHEY and CDR2 SVGAGI. J was trimmed by 5 bases and V by 6 bases; bases with no gene match: 4. The CDR3 DNA follows: TGTGCCAGCAGCCCCGACAGGGATCAGCCCCAGCATTTT. The encoded protein is CASSPDRDQPQHF.

The rearrangement links TRBV29-1 to TRBJ1-3; no clear D gene. There are 14 residues in the CDR3. Germline CDR1 SQVTM, CDR2 ANQGSEA. Trimming removed 4 bases from V and 0 bases from J, with 10 bases in between. CDR3 amino acids: CSVVILRSGNTIYF. The CDR3 coding sequence is TGCAGCGTTGTTATCCTCCGCTCTGGAAACACCATATATTTT.

V and J are TRBV4-1 and TRBJ2-7; maybe TRBD2 (5 bases). Trimming cost V 4 bases and J 7 bases, with 20 bases left between them. This CDR3 has 15 amino acids. Germline CDR1 reads MGHRA; CDR2 reads YSYEKL. The CDR3 DNA reads as TGCGCCAGCAGCCGAGTCGACCTAGCCCGTGGTGAGCAGTACTTC. Its protein is CASSRVDLARGEQYF.

CDR3 loop: CASSVGQETQYF. The CDR3 region has the DNA TGCGCCAGCAGCGTGGGCCAGGAGACCCAGTACTTC. The chain is built from TRBV5-1 and TRBJ2-5; D remains ambiguous. The CDR3 has 12 residues. CDR1 SGHRS and CDR2 YFSETQ come from the germline V gene. Trimming shortened V by 4 bases and J by 5 bases, and 9 bases separated the two germline ends. The full variable domain, rest sourced from reference TRBV5-1 and TRBJ2-5, is KAGVTQTPRYLIKTRGQQVTLSCSPISGHRSVSWYQQTPGQGLQFLFEYFSETQRNKGNFPGRFSGRQFSNSRSEMNVSTLELGDSALYLCASSVGQETQYFGPGTRLLVL.

V is TRBV4-1 and J is TRBJ2-5; perhaps TRBD1 as D (6 bases). The length of the CDR3 is 16 residues. Trimming removed 2 bases at V and 3 bases at J, with 16 bases between. The germline CDR1 and CDR2 sequences are MGHRA and YSYEKL. CDR3 sequence (DNA): TGCGCCAGCAGCCAAACAATACAGGGCACCGAAGAGACCCAGTACTTC. It codes for CASSQTIQGTEETQYF.

The rearrangement joins TRBV5-1 to TRBJ1-2; D may be TRBD1 (6 bases). The CDR3 runs 14 residues. Trimming cost V 6 bases and J 0 bases, with 12 bases left between them. The germline V gene has CDR1 SGHRS and CDR2 YFSETQ. CDR3 in amino acids: CASTQGFPNYGYTF. The DNA of the CDR3 is TGCGCCAGCACCCAGGGGTTCCCTAACTATGGCTACACCTTC.

The chain recombines TRBV4-1 with TRBJ2-3, with D possibly being TRBD1 (6 bases). Trimming left V 0 bases short and J 2 bases short, with 15 bases between. The CDR3 length is 17 residues. The germline V gene has CDR1 MGHRA and CDR2 YSYEKL. The CDR3 loop is CASSQDRGRGNTDTQYF. The CDR3 DNA reads TGCGCCAGCAGCCAAGATAGGGGGAGAGGGAACACAGATACGCAGTATTTT.

The chain has TRBV7-2 and TRBJ1-2; D perhaps matches TRBD1 (5 bases). Looked up from germline, CDR1 is SGHTA and CDR2 is FQGNSA. This CDR3 is 11 amino acids long. The V end was cut by 5 bases, the J end by 6 bases, with 7 bases between. CDR3 loop: CASSPGNGYTF. The CDR3, as DNA: TGTGCCAGCAGCCCAGGGAATGGCTACACCTTC.

This CDR3 is CASSAQNQDRGTDTQYF. The CDR3 DNA reads as TGTGCCAGCAGTGCCCAAAACCAAGACAGGGGCACAGATACGCAGTATTTT. This chain uses TRBV6-1 with TRBJ2-3, with 7 nucleotides matching TRBD1. CDR1 is MNHNS and CDR2 is SASEGT in the germline V gene. The CDR3 is made up of 17 amino acids. Trimming cost V 4 bases and J 1 base; bases outside gene matches: 11.

The chain links TRBV6-1 to TRBJ2-1; 8 nucleotides align to TRBD1. The CDR3 sequence is 14 residues long. The V and J ends lost 0 bases and 10 bases, in that order; junction bases with no gene match: 5. The V gene's germline CDR1 is MNHNS and CDR2 SASEGT. CDR3 sequence: CASSEAQGAAEQFF. CDR3 nucleotides: TGTGCCAGCAGTGAAGCCCAGGGGGCCGCAGAGCAGTTCTTC.

This clone was observed a single time. The chain couples TRBV29-1 to TRBJ1-1, with D maybe TRBD1 (6 bases). The germline V and J ends were trimmed by 2 bases and 3 bases, with 13 bases remaining between them. This CDR3 is 14 amino acids long. CDR1 and CDR2 (germline): SQVTM, ANQGSEA. In nucleotides, the CDR3 is TGCAGCGTTGAAAACCAGGGGAGGGACACTGAAGCTTTCTTT. Translated: CSVENQGRDTEAFF.

This rearrangement joins TRBV10-3 to TRBJ2-6; 12 bases fit TRBD1. CDR3 length: 16 amino acids. Germline CDR1 and CDR2: ENHRY and SYGVKD. With 10 bases clipped from V and 2 bases from J, the junction kept 6 bases outside the gene matches. DNA of the CDR3: TGTGCCACCACCGGGACAGGGGGCCCTGGGGCCAACGTCCTGACTTTC. Translation: CATTGTGGPGANVLTF.

The chain uses TRBV5-4 and TRBJ1-1, with 7 positions matching TRBD1. In germline, CDR1 is SGHNT, CDR2 YYREEE (reference sequence). The ends lost 4 bases at V and 0 bases at J; junction bases unmatched: 6. There are 15 residues in the CDR3. CDR3 coding DNA: TGTGCCAGCAGCGTGGCCGGGACAGTGAACACTGAAGCTTTCTTT. Its protein is CASSVAGTVNTEAFF.

The J gene is TRBJ2-5, the V gene TRBV15; no clear D gene. V lost 0 bases and J 1 base, leaving 9 bases between the germline ends. In germline, CDR1 is LNHNV, CDR2 YYDKDF (reference sequence). The CDR3 is 15 amino acids. CDR3 nucleotide sequence: TGTGCCACCAGCAGAGATAGCTCCATCCAAGAGACCCAGTACTTC. This sequence encodes CATSRDSSIQETQYF.

The chain is built from TRBV10-3 and TRBJ1-2, with unresolved D. Per the germline V gene, CDR1 is ENHRY and CDR2 is SYGVKD. V was pared by 3 bases and J by 2 bases, with 13 bases between. The length of the CDR3 is 15 residues. CDR3 bases: TGTGCCATCAGTGATAGTTTAGGAGGGAACTATGGCTACACCTTC. Protein sequence: CAISDSLGGNYGYTF.